These 29 T cell receptor beta chains came from one sample sequenced in a study of molecular identifiers for immune sequencing clone quantification. TCRdb reanalysed the PCR reads using MiXCR and keeps one entry per CDR3 protein. The profile covers under 650,000 distinct CDR3 sequences, with roughly 21% appearing a single time and roughly 0.83% taken by the ten largest. Material: naive CD8+ T cells from blood, with Jurkat cell RNA spiked in. Subset indicated: FACS-sorted CD8+CD4-CCR7+CD45RA+ naive T cells. Every receptor here comes from a human donor in good health. Some libraries in this study had Jurkat cell RNA spiked in.

This clonotype has a count of ten or more. This chain uses TRBV20-1 with TRBJ2-7; a weak D match, TRBD2 (5 bases). The germline V gene encodes CDR1 DFQATT and CDR2 SNEGSKA (reference sequence). Trimming took 0 bases from V and 0 from J, leaving 15 bases between them. The CDR3 runs to 16 residues. The CDR3: CSAREWERSVSYEQYF. Written as DNA, the CDR3 is TGCAGTGCTAGAGAATGGGAGCGGTCCGTCTCCTACGAGCAGTACTTC.

At least ten counts were recorded for this clonotype. Written as DNA, the CDR3 is TGCAGTGCTAGGTCGGGTTTGTACGAGCAGTACTTC. Protein sequence: CSARSGLYEQYF. The chain carries TRBV20-1 and TRBJ2-7; D is uncertain. V was shortened by 3 bases and J by 4 bases, with 10 bases between the two germline ends. CDR3 length: 12 residues. CDR1 and CDR2 from the germline V gene are DFQATT and SNEGSKA (reference sequence).

The table lists this clonotype with many counts. This chain uses TRBV7-2 with TRBJ2-3; no clear D. The CDR3 extends over 15 amino acids. V lost 1 base to trimming and J lost 7 bases, with 15 bases between them. CDR1 and CDR2 from the germline V gene are SGHTA and FQGNSA. CDR3 nucleotide sequence: TGTGCCAGCAGCTTAGGGGCTTCCGCCGGCAATACGCAGTATTTT. This encodes CASSLGASAGNTQYF.

Note on this clonotype: It may be a read error: a sequence one base away is much more abundant. This chain joins TRBV18 and TRBJ2-7, with D perhaps TRBD2 (5 bases). The V end lost 5 bases, the J end lost 9 bases, and 17 bases lay between the germline ends. Germline CDR1 KGHSH, CDR2 LQKENI. This CDR3 comprises 13 residues. CDR3 sequence (DNA): TGTGCCAGCTCATTCCGGGAACCGAATTTGCAGTACTTC. Translation gives CASSFREPNLQYF.

The chain joins TRBV19 to TRBJ2-1; possible D gene TRBD1, 6 bases. Between the trimmed V and J ends, which lost 6 bases and 8 bases, there was a span of 14 bases. This CDR3 has 13 amino acids. Germline CDR1 is LNHDA and CDR2 is SQIVND (reference sequence). The CDR3 loop is CASSWDINDEQFF. The DNA for the CDR3 is TGTGCCAGTAGCTGGGACATCAACGATGAGCAGTTCTTC.

This clonotype has a count of ten or more. The chain joins TRBV19 to TRBJ2-3; TRBD2 agrees at 8 bases. CDR3 length: 15 amino acids. Germline-derived CDR1 and CDR2 are LNHDA and SQIVND (reference sequence). The J segment lost 0 bases and the V segment lost 4 bases, leaving 3 bases of the junction unmatched. The CDR3 spells CASSSSSGSTDTQYF. Here the CDR3 DNA reads TGTGCCAGTAGTAGTTCTAGCGGGAGCACAGATACGCAGTATTTT.

This clonotype was found many times. The chain is built from TRBV24-1 and TRBJ2-1; no clear D gene. The CDR3 has 14 amino acids. V was clipped by 6 bases and J by 8 bases, with 16 bases between them. Germline V gives CDR1 KGHDR, CDR2 SFDVKD. The CDR3 spells CATSQSPPSDEQFF. CDR3 DNA sequence: TGTGCCACCAGTCAAAGTCCCCCATCCGATGAGCAGTTCTTC.

The table lists this clonotype with many counts. The rearrangement uses TRBV7-9 and TRBJ1-1; D gene uncertain. The germline V gene encodes CDR1 SEHNR and CDR2 FQNEAQ (reference sequence). The CDR3 runs 12 residues. V lost 5 bases and J lost 6, with 10 bases in between. The CDR3 nucleotides read TGTGCCAGCAGCACACGAATTCCTGAAGCTTTCTTT. It is translated as CASSTRIPEAFF.

V usage is TRBV5-6 and J usage is TRBJ2-7; D not resolved. The V end lost 0 bases, the J end lost 0 bases, and 10 bases lay between the germline ends. The CDR3 loop spans 15 amino acids. Germline V CDR1 and CDR2: SGHDT, YYEEEE. CDR3 in amino acids: CASSLAGVLSYEQYF. The CDR3 DNA reads TGTGCCAGCAGCTTGGCTGGGGTTCTCTCCTACGAGCAGTACTTC.

This clonotype appeared many times. The rearrangement uses TRBV7-6 and TRBJ2-7; D call uncertain. CDR1 SGHVS and CDR2 FNYEAQ come from the germline V gene. V was shortened by 0 bases and J by 6 bases, with 9 bases between the two germline ends. The CDR3 spans 13 residues. The CDR3 sequence: CASSLARSGEQYF. In DNA, the CDR3 is TGTGCCAGCAGCTTAGCCAGATCGGGCGAGCAGTACTTC.

This clonotype was seen ten or more times. The V and J genes are TRBV4-3 and TRBJ2-2; 10 bases match TRBD2. The germline gives CDR1 LGHNA, CDR2 YSLEER. Trimming removed 0 bases from V and 5 bases from J; junction bases left unmatched: 9. This CDR3 is 18 amino acids long. Here the CDR3 DNA reads TGCGCCAGCAGCCAAGAGAGCATACAACTAGCGGGGACCGGGGAGCTGTTTTTT. This codes for CASSQESIQLAGTGELFF.

This clonotype was counted many times. The J gene is TRBJ2-7, the V gene TRBV20-1; tentatively, D is TRBD1 (6 bases). The CDR3 sequence is 14 residues long. Germline CDR1 DFQATT, CDR2 SNEGSKA (reference sequence). Trimming cost V 0 bases and J 3 bases, with 12 bases left between them. CDR3 in amino acids: CSARDGGGSYEQYF. As DNA, the CDR3 is TGCAGTGCTAGAGATGGTGGGGGCAGCTACGAGCAGTACTTC.

Concerning this clonotype: Being one base from a much bigger clone, this may be a read error. The chain has TRBV20-1 and TRBJ2-7; D perhaps matches TRBD2 (6 bases). This CDR3 is built from 15 residues. CDR1 and CDR2 from the germline V gene are DFQATT and SNEGSKA (reference sequence). The CDR3 DNA follows: TGCAGTGCTAGAGATATGGCCGGGAGTGTTTACGGGCAGTACTTC. This gives the protein CSARDMAGSVYGQYF.

This clonotype was counted ten times or more. CDR3 protein: CASSGEQKYTEAFF. For the CDR3, the DNA is TGTGCCAGCAGTGGTGAACAAAAATACACTGAAGCTTTCTTT. The rearrangement uses TRBV6-2 or TRBV6-3 and TRBJ1-1; D gene uncertain. CDR1 and CDR2 (germline): MNHEY, SVGEGT. V was shortened by 5 bases and J by 3 bases, with 13 bases between the two germline ends. The CDR3 runs 14 residues.

Of note for this clonotype: Germline and junction disagree at one end, which may indicate a read error. V and J are TRBV5-1 and TRBJ1-3; 7 bases match TRBD1. CDR1 and CDR2 from the germline V gene are SGHRS and YFSETQ. The CDR3 has 15 residues. In DNA form, the CDR3 reads TGCGCCAGCAGCCAGACAGGGACGTCTGGAAACACCATACATTTT. It translates to CASSQTGTSGNTIHF.

This sequence joins TRBV27 and TRBJ2-3; the D is unclear. In germline, CDR1 is MNHEY, CDR2 SMNVEV (reference sequence). The CDR3 covers 14 residues. V shed 6 bases and J shed 1 base, with 11 bases lying between them. CDR3 nucleotide sequence: TGTGCCAGCAGGCAAGGCTGGGGCACAGATACGCAGTATTTT. It codes for CASRQGWGTDTQYF.

In this sample, this clonotype turned up many times. The chain uses TRBV6-2 or TRBV6-3 and TRBJ2-4; tentatively, D is TRBD1 or TRBD2 (5 bases each). This CDR3 comprises 18 residues. V dropped 5 bases and J dropped 3 bases, with 23 bases sitting between them. Germline CDR1 is MNHEY and CDR2 is SVGEGT. CDR3 region: CASSPAGGVLFDKNIQYF. The CDR3 coding sequence is TGTGCCAGCAGTCCCGCTGGGGGAGTTTTATTTGACAAAAACATTCAGTACTTC.

This clonotype showed up many times. This chain connects TRBV4-1 to TRBJ1-3; D not certain. Trimming took off 0 bases at V and 0 bases at J, with 9 bases between the two ends. CDR1 and CDR2 (germline): MGHRA, YSYEKL. The CDR3 covers 16 residues. The DNA of the CDR3 is TGCGCCAGCAGCCAAGAATGGTGGAGCTCTGGAAACACCATATATTTT. This codes for CASSQEWWSSGNTIYF.

This clonotype was counted at least ten times. The rearrangement joins TRBV4-3 to TRBJ1-1; D gene unclear. The CDR3 has 15 residues. The ends were cut back, 0 bases at V and 0 bases at J, with 8 bases in the middle. Germline assignment: CDR1 LGHNA and CDR2 YSLEER. CDR3 sequence: CASSQDLSMNTEAFF. The CDR3 region has the DNA TGCGCCAGCAGCCAAGATCTTAGTATGAACACTGAAGCTTTCTTT.

This clonotype has just a few counts. The CDR3 DNA reads as TGTGCCAGCAGCAAGGGGGTACCCTCCTCCTACGAGCAGTACTTC. It translates to CASSKGVPSSYEQYF. The V gene is TRBV28, the J gene TRBJ2-7; D is possibly TRBD1 (6 bases). The CDR3 consists of 15 residues. Germline V gives CDR1 MDHEN, CDR2 SYDVKM. Deletions cut 6 bases from V and 0 bases from J, with 15 bases between.

The V gene is TRBV6-5, the J gene TRBJ1-1, with a weak D call TRBD1 (5 bases). The CDR3 is 14 residues long. Germline assignment: CDR1 MNHEY and CDR2 SVGAGI. The V gene lost 2 bases and the J gene lost 1 base, with 8 bases spanning the gap. The CDR3 reads CASSYVGENTEAFF. The CDR3 region has the DNA TGTGCCAGCAGTTACGTGGGGGAGAACACTGAAGCTTTCTTT.

The V call is TRBV5-1, the J call TRBJ1-1, with unresolved D. The CDR3 has 16 residues. Trimming left V 4 bases short and J 5 bases short, with 21 bases between. CDR1 SGHRS and CDR2 YFSETQ come from the germline V gene. The CDR3 region has the DNA TGCGCCAGCAGCCCGGAGGTGAGTCGGTCGGGGACTGAAGCTTTCTTT. Its protein is CASSPEVSRSGTEAFF.

This clonotype was seen more than once but under ten times. The V call is TRBV7-6, the J call TRBJ2-1, with D uncertain. V was clipped by 2 bases and J by 15 bases, with 14 bases between them. The germline gives CDR1 SGHVS, CDR2 FNYEAQ. CDR3 size: 12 residues. CDR3 sequence reads: CASSLNAGSMFF. CDR3 bases: TGTGCCAGCAGCTTAAACGCAGGATCGATGTTCTTC.

This clonotype was observed at least ten times. The chain is built from TRBV20-1 and TRBJ2-2; D is ambiguous. CDR3 size: 13 residues. Germline V gene data show CDR1 as DFQATT and CDR2 as SNEGSKA (reference sequence). Trimming removed 1 base from V and 0 bases from J, with 3 bases in between. CDR3 in DNA: TGCAGTGCTAGAGCTCCGAACACCGGGGAGCTGTTTTTT. The encoded protein is CSARAPNTGELFF.

The chain joins TRBV6-2 or TRBV6-3 to TRBJ1-2; 7 bases line up with TRBD1. J lost 4 bases, V lost 5 bases, and 7 bases had no gene match. CDR3 length: 14 residues. The germline gives CDR1 MNHEY, CDR2 SVGEGT. Here the CDR3 reads CASSGDSPFYGYTF. In DNA form, the CDR3 reads TGTGCCAGCAGTGGGGACAGCCCTTTCTATGGCTACACCTTC.

Notes on this clonotype: A much more abundant neighbour one base away suggests this may be a read error. This chain links TRBV10-3 with TRBJ2-7; a possible D gene is TRBD2 (7 bases). V shed 7 bases and J shed 2 bases, with 15 bases lying between them. The CDR3 runs 14 residues. Per germline, CDR1 ENHRY and CDR2 SYGVKD. CDR3 in amino acids: CAIKVAGDTYEQYF. The DNA of the CDR3 is TGTGCCATCAAGGTGGCGGGGGACACCTACGAGCAGTACTTC.

Details on this clonotype: A much larger clonotype is one base distant, so this may be a read error. The CDR3 end shows no conserved phenylalanine or tryptophan, and so a read error is likely. The chain carries TRBV4-1 and TRBJ1-2; D is ambiguous. Trimming cost V 0 bases and J 10 bases, with 18 bases left between them. This CDR3 region has 15 residues. Germline CDR1 and CDR2: MGHRA and YSYEKL. The CDR3 nucleotides are TGCGCCAGCAGCCAAGATTTGTACGGACGGACTACCTACACCTAC. Amino acids: CASSQDLYGRTTYTY.

This chain links TRBV13 with TRBJ2-4; TRBD2 might be the D (6 bases). CDR3 length: 13 residues. V was pared by 5 bases and J by 8 bases, with 13 bases between. Germline assignment: CDR1 PRHDT and CDR2 FYEKMQ (reference sequence). In nucleotides, the CDR3 is TGTGCCAGCAGCGACCGGGGAGGAGACATTCAGTACTTC. It yields the protein CASSDRGGDIQYF.

This clonotype has at least ten counts. This chain uses TRBV29-1 with TRBJ2-6; 8 positions agree with TRBD1. This CDR3 has 19 residues. Germline CDR1 SQVTM, CDR2 ANQGSEA. Unmatched junction bases numbered 17, after V lost 7 bases and J lost 0 bases. CDR3 DNA: TGCAGCGCCTATACAGAGACCGGGACAGGCCCCTCTGGGGCCAACGTCCTGACTTTC. The encoded protein is CSAYTETGTGPSGANVLTF.